These T cell receptor beta chains were read from a single sample in a study of T cells of healthy individuals. A single record per CDR3 protein comes from TCRdb applying MiXCR to the 5' RACE reads. The sample lists 40,000 to 60,000 distinct CDR3 sequences, about 14% seen once, with 16% in the top ten. The receptors derive from a human donor in good health. Each CDR3 is given with its conserved first and last residue. A D gene is named only where the DNA matches it firmly. Clone size is stated in some rows and not others, as once, few, many or a class when expanded.

D: .
J: TRBJ2-3
V: TRBV11-3
size: many
CDR3: CASSGVRADTQYF
DNA: TGTGCCAGCAGCGGAGTAAGGGCAGATACGCAGTATTTT

D: .
J: TRBJ1-2
V: TRBV19
size: few
CDR3: CASLDGYGYTF
DNA: TGTGCCAGTTTGGACGGATATGGCTACACCTTC

D: .
J: TRBJ2-7
V: TRBV5-4
size: many
CDR3: CASTPGEFPSYEQYF
DNA: TGTGCCAGCACCCCCGGGGAGTTCCCCTCCTACGAGCAGTACTTC

D: TRBD1
J: TRBJ1-5
V: TRBV20-1
size: many
CDR3: CSARVGTGEPISNQPQHF
DNA: TGCAGTGCTAGAGTGGGGACAGGGGAGCCAATTAGCAATCAGCCCCAGCATTTT

D: TRBD1
J: TRBJ1-1
V: TRBV5-4
size: many
CDR3: CASSLGQGADFF
DNA: TGTGCCAGCAGCTTGGGGCAGGGGGCTGATTTCTTT

D: .
J: TRBJ1-3
V: TRBV29-1
size: many
CDR3: CSVSPDFSGNTIYF
DNA: TGCAGCGTTTCGCCGGACTTCTCTGGAAACACCATATATTTT

D: .
J: TRBJ2-2
V: TRBV2
size: .
CDR3: CASSEGRGTGELFF
DNA: TGTGCCAGCAGTGAAGGCAGGGGCACCGGGGAGCTGTTTTTT

D: .
J: TRBJ1-6
V: TRBV7-2
size: .
CDR3: CASSLYRGQNSPLHF
DNA: TGTGCCAGCAGCTTATATCGGGGGCAGAATTCACCCCTCCACTTT

D: .
J: TRBJ2-7
V: TRBV4-1
size: .
CDR3: CASSLVGGYEQYF
DNA: TGCGCCAGCAGCCTCGTGGGGGGCTACGAGCAGTACTTC

D: TRBD1
J: TRBJ1-6
V: TRBV11-2
size: many
CDR3: CASSLERWPGGQYNSPLHF
DNA: TGTGCCAGCAGCTTAGAACGGTGGCCGGGGGGACAGTATAATTCACCCCTCCACTTT

D: TRBD1
J: TRBJ1-4
V: TRBV24-1
size: .
CDR3: CATSEEGASEKLFF
DNA: TGTGCCACCAGTGAAGAGGGGGCAAGTGAAAAACTGTTTTTT

D: .
J: TRBJ2-5
V: TRBV7-9
size: .
CDR3: CASSSSTGTQYF
DNA: TGTGCCAGCAGCTCCTCCACGGGGACCCAGTACTTC

D: .
J: TRBJ1-2
V: TRBV7-2
size: many
CDR3: CASSSSLTPNYGYTF
DNA: TGTGCCAGCAGCTCCTCCTTGACACCCAACTATGGCTACACCTTC

D: TRBD1
J: TRBJ1-5
V: TRBV20-1
size: few
CDR3: CSATGTGRNQPQHF
DNA: TGCAGTGCTACCGGGACAGGCCGGAATCAGCCCCAGCATTTT

D: .
J: TRBJ2-3
V: TRBV7-2
size: many
CDR3: CASSVFGTQGTDTQYF
DNA: TGTGCCAGCAGCGTTTTCGGGACACAAGGCACAGATACGCAGTATTTT

D: .
J: TRBJ2-7
V: TRBV28
size: .
CDR3: CASSLFQNSYEQYF
DNA: TGTGCCAGCAGTTTATTTCAAAACTCCTACGAGCAGTACTTC

D: .
J: TRBJ1-1
V: TRBV14
size: .
CDR3: CASSGRASEAFF
DNA: TGTGCCAGCAGCGGGAGGGCTTCTGAAGCTTTCTTT

D: .
J: TRBJ1-2
V: TRBV20-1
size: .
CDR3: CSARSGGRGYTF
DNA: TGCAGTGCTAGATCCGGAGGGCGAGGCTACACCTTC

D: .
J: TRBJ1-1
V: TRBV7-9
size: few
CDR3: CASSPGPYMNTEAFF
DNA: TGTGCCAGCAGCCCCGGGCCGTACATGAACACTGAAGCTTTCTTT

D: TRBD1
J: TRBJ2-6
V: TRBV20-1
size: .
CDR3: CSARRGAGGSGANVLTF
DNA: TGCAGTGCTAGACGAGGGGCAGGGGGCTCTGGGGCCAACGTCCTGACTTTC

D: TRBD1
J: TRBJ1-4
V: TRBV20-1
size: many
CDR3: CSAGTGDEKLFF
DNA: TGCAGTGCGGGGACAGGGGATGAAAAACTGTTTTTT

D: .
J: TRBJ1-1
V: TRBV18
size: many
CDR3: CASSPNDAGGTEAFF
DNA: TGTGCCAGCTCACCTAACGACGCGGGAGGGACTGAAGCTTTCTTT

D: .
J: TRBJ2-7
V: TRBV3-1
size: many
CDR3: CASSPAGLPYEQYF
DNA: TGTGCCAGCAGCCCTGCCGGACTTCCCTACGAGCAGTACTTC

D: TRBD2
J: TRBJ2-7
V: TRBV24-1
size: .
CDR3: CATSGGLAGDLSEQYF
DNA: TGTGCCACCAGTGGGGGACTAGCGGGAGACCTTTCCGAGCAGTACTTC

D: .
J: TRBJ1-5
V: TRBV20-1
size: .
CDR3: CSARTGNQPQHF
DNA: TGCAGTGCCCGAACGGGTAATCAGCCCCAGCATTTT

D: .
J: TRBJ1-5
V: TRBV7-2
size: .
CDR3: CASSLGQGYQPQHF
DNA: TGTGCCAGCAGCTTAGGGCAGGGGTATCAGCCCCAGCATTTT

D: TRBD2
J: TRBJ2-1
V: TRBV7-2
size: few
CDR3: CASSLRRVGLAGRNEQFF
DNA: TGTGCCAGCAGCTTGAGGAGGGTAGGGCTAGCGGGACGGAATGAGCAGTTCTTC

D: .
J: TRBJ2-3
V: TRBV28
size: .
CDR3: CASSKDASDLTDTQYF
DNA: TGTGCCAGCAGTAAAGATGCTAGCGATTTAACAGATACGCAGTATTTT

D: .
J: TRBJ1-1
V: TRBV12-3/TRBV12-4
size: many
CDR3: CASSSPPEAFF
DNA: TGTGCCAGCAGTTCCCCGCCTGAAGCTTTCTTT

D: .
J: TRBJ2-1
V: TRBV11-1
size: .
CDR3: CASSLGASSYNEQFF
DNA: TGTGCCAGCAGCTTAGGGGCAAGCTCCTACAATGAGCAGTTCTTC

D: TRBD2
J: TRBJ2-3
V: TRBV7-2
size: many
CDR3: CASSRKGLAATQYF
DNA: TGTGCCAGCAGCCGGAAGGGACTAGCCGCTACGCAGTATTTT

D: TRBD1
J: TRBJ1-2
V: TRBV7-9
size: many
CDR3: CASSPRQGSYGYTF
DNA: TGTGCCAGCAGCCCCCGACAGGGGTCCTATGGCTACACCTTC

D: .
J: TRBJ1-1
V: TRBV29-1
size: .
CDR3: CSAINRDTEAFF
DNA: TGCAGCGCAATCAACAGGGACACTGAAGCTTTCTTT

D: .
J: TRBJ1-1
V: TRBV9
size: few
CDR3: CASSVDPFGRNEAFF
DNA: TGTGCCAGCAGCGTAGACCCCTTCGGACGGAATGAAGCTTTCTTT

D: .
J: TRBJ2-1
V: TRBV5-5
size: medium-sized
CDR3: CASSLDLYNEQFF
DNA: TGTGCCAGCAGCTTGGACCTCTACAATGAGCAGTTCTTC

D: .
J: TRBJ1-5
V: TRBV7-9
size: .
CDR3: CASSLQDQPQHF
DNA: TGTGCCAGCAGCCTCCAAGATCAGCCCCAGCATTTT

D: .
J: TRBJ2-3
V: TRBV20-1
size: many
CDR3: CSANFKVGNTDTQYF
DNA: TGCAGTGCTAATTTCAAGGTCGGCAACACAGATACGCAGTATTTT

D: .
J: TRBJ1-1
V: TRBV12-3/TRBV12-4
size: .
CDR3: CASSFRTVNTEAFF
DNA: TGTGCCAGCAGCTTTAGGACGGTAAACACTGAAGCTTTCTTT

D: .
J: TRBJ1-4
V: TRBV2
size: many
CDR3: CASSESRGRNEKLFF
DNA: TGTGCCAGCAGTGAAAGTCGGGGGAGGAATGAAAAACTGTTTTTT

D: TRBD1
J: TRBJ2-2
V: TRBV11-1
size: .
CDR3: CASSLSTGQGAGELFF
DNA: TGTGCCAGCAGCCTGTCGACGGGACAGGGGGCCGGGGAGCTGTTTTTT

D: TRBD1
J: TRBJ2-3
V: TRBV7-3
size: .
CDR3: CASSLDRAGDTQYF
DNA: TGTGCCAGCAGCTTGGACAGGGCGGGAGATACGCAGTATTTT

D: .
J: TRBJ2-3
V: TRBV4-1
size: many
CDR3: CASSPPDGLADTQYF
DNA: TGCGCCAGCAGCCCACCGGACGGCCTGGCAGATACGCAGTATTTT

D: TRBD2
J: TRBJ2-5
V: TRBV6-2/TRBV6-3
size: few
CDR3: CASEGQAGAGETQYF
DNA: TGTGCCAGCGAGGGACAAGCGGGGGCCGGCGAGACCCAGTACTTC

D: .
J: TRBJ2-1
V: TRBV12-3/TRBV12-4
size: .
CDR3: CASAAYNEQFF
DNA: TGTGCTTCCGCCGCCTACAATGAGCAGTTCTTC

D: .
J: TRBJ1-1
V: TRBV24-1
size: few
CDR3: CATSDFPLMGYTEAFF
DNA: TGTGCCACCAGTGATTTCCCTCTTATGGGATACACTGAAGCTTTCTTT

D: .
J: TRBJ2-1
V: TRBV25-1
size: many
CDR3: CASRSGYNEQFF
DNA: TGTGCCAGCAGGAGCGGATACAATGAGCAGTTCTTC

D: TRBD2
J: TRBJ2-1
V: TRBV11-2
size: many
CDR3: CASSSLKLTSGINEQFF
DNA: TGTGCCAGCAGCTCCCTTAAGTTGACTAGCGGGATAAATGAGCAGTTCTTC

D: .
J: TRBJ2-7
V: TRBV24-1
size: few
CDR3: CATSRVNYYEQYF
DNA: TGTGCCACCTCTAGGGTAAACTACTACGAGCAGTACTTC

D: .
J: TRBJ1-4
V: TRBV2
size: .
CDR3: CASSGRPDRENEKLFF
DNA: TGTGCCAGCAGTGGGAGACCGGACAGAGAGAATGAAAAACTGTTTTTT

D: .
J: TRBJ2-7
V: TRBV29-1
size: many
CDR3: CSGYRLPRYEQYF
DNA: TGCAGCGGATACCGACTCCCTCGCTACGAGCAGTACTTC

D: TRBD1
J: TRBJ1-2
V: TRBV29-1
size: many
CDR3: CSVSGTGPEGYTF
DNA: TGCAGCGTCTCCGGGACAGGGCCTGAGGGCTACACCTTC

D: .
J: TRBJ2-7
V: TRBV24-1
size: few
CDR3: CATSDPGIYVGEQYF
DNA: TGTGCCACCAGTGATCCCGGGATCTATGTGGGGGAGCAGTACTTC

D: TRBD1
J: TRBJ2-7
V: TRBV6-5
size: few
CDR3: CASRTQGNPYEQYF
DNA: TGTGCCAGCAGGACACAGGGGAACCCCTACGAGCAGTACTTC

D: .
J: TRBJ2-4
V: TRBV5-1
size: .
CDR3: CASSPIIGEGNIQYF
DNA: TGCGCCAGCAGCCCGATTATCGGTGAAGGAAACATTCAGTACTTC